This passage covers 9 T cell receptor beta chains from one sample sequenced in a study of blood T cells in healthy people across ages. Using a J-beta primer mix together with a sample-barcoded 5' primer, a second PCR was run for 7 to 11 cycles. TCRdb recomputed calls from the 5' RACE reads with MiXCR, one row per CDR3 protein. The data hold roughly 680,000 distinct CDR3 sequences, with around 50% observed a single time. Specimen: blood. These receptors were collected from a woman older than 75 in good health.

V usage is TRBV2 and J usage is TRBJ2-5, with TRBD2 as a possible D gene (6 bases). Trimming shortened V by 7 bases and J by 1 base, and 10 bases separated the two germline ends. CDR3 size: 13 residues. CDR1 SNHLY and CDR2 FYNNEI come from the germline V gene. The CDR3 bases are TGTGCCAGCACCGACGGGGGCCAAGAGACCCAGTACTTC. This translates into CASTDGGQETQYF.

A word on this clonotype: A single base separates this from a much larger clone, so it may be a read error. This chain joins TRBV9 and TRBJ2-1, with 10 nucleotides matching TRBD2. CDR1 is SGDLS and CDR2 is YYNGEE in the germline V gene. The CDR3 has 15 residues. V gave up 3 bases and J gave up 6 bases; unmatched junction bases: 6. CDR3 coding DNA: TGTGCCAGCAGCGGAAGAACTAGCGGGATCAATGAGCAGTTCTTC. This encodes CASSGRTSGINEQFF.

The chain combines TRBV25-1 with TRBJ1-1, with 8 bases matching TRBD1. CDR3 size: 17 residues. Germline CDR1 reads MGHDK; CDR2 reads SYGVNS. The trim removed 3 bases at V and 1 base at J, leaving 10 bases unmatched. CDR3 in amino acids: CASSDTRTGLGNTEAFF. The CDR3 nucleotides are TGTGCCAGCAGTGATACTAGGACAGGGCTTGGGAACACTGAAGCTTTCTTT. The entire variable domain, with the rest obtained from reference TRBV25-1 and TRBJ1-1, is as follows: EADIYQTPRYLVIGTGKKITLECSQTMGHDKMYWYQQDPGMELHLIHYSYGVNSTEKGDLSSESTVSRIRTEHFPLTLESARPSHTSQYLCASSDTRTGLGNTEAFFGQGTRLTVV.

This clonotype was counted a few times. This chain links TRBV5-1 with TRBJ1-1; D is uncertain. V was trimmed by 1 base and J by 8 bases, leaving 12 bases between them. Looked up from germline, CDR1 is SGHRS and CDR2 is YFSETQ. The CDR3 runs to 13 residues. The DNA for the CDR3 is TGCGCCAGCAGCTTGAACCGCCTAGACGAAGCTTTCTTT. This gives the protein CASSLNRLDEAFF.

This clonotype has ten or more counts. V and J are TRBV6-6 and TRBJ2-7; 7 bases are shared with TRBD2. Germline V gene lookup returns CDR1 MNHNY and CDR2 SVGAGI (reference sequence). V was pared by 2 bases and J by 5 bases, with 3 bases of the junction left unmatched. CDR3 size: 13 residues. The CDR3 reads CASSYREGDEQYF. In DNA, the CDR3 is TGTGCCAGCAGTTACAGGGAGGGCGACGAGCAGTACTTC.

This clonotype was seen ten or more times. V and J are TRBV28 and TRBJ2-1; the D call may be TRBD1 or TRBD2 (6 bases each). The ends were cut back, 1 base at V and 10 bases at J, with 14 bases in the middle. Germline V CDR1 and CDR2: MDHEN, SYDVKM. This CDR3 is built from 14 residues. The CDR3 is CASSLLWGAGEQFF. The CDR3 nucleotides are TGTGCCAGCAGTTTATTATGGGGGGCTGGGGAGCAGTTCTTC.

This clonotype was observed a few times. A much larger clonotype is one base distant, so this may be a read error. The chain combines TRBV7-3 with TRBJ2-1; D may be TRBD1 or TRBD2 (5 bases each). V was trimmed by 2 bases and J by 6 bases, leaving 8 bases between them. The CDR3 extends over 13 amino acids. Per the germline V gene, CDR1 is SGHTA and CDR2 is FQGTGA. CDR3 nucleotides: TGTGCCAGCAGCTTACGGGGCTCCAATGAGCAGTTCTTC. Translation gives CASSLRGSNEQFF.

This clonotype was counted ten times or more. The J gene is TRBJ1-3, the V gene TRBV4-2; TRBD1 might be the D (5 bases). Germline loops: CDR1 LGHNA, CDR2 YNFKEQ. The germline V and J ends were trimmed by 4 bases and 0 bases, with 10 bases remaining between them. The CDR3 length is 15 residues. CDR3 coding DNA: TGTGCCAGCAGCCGTGGGGCCTCCTCTGGAAACACCATATATTTT. This gives the protein CASSRGASSGNTIYF.

The DNA of the CDR3 is TGTGCCAGCAGCCACGGACATGTTAGCTCCTACGAGCAGTACTTC. This gives the protein CASSHGHVSSYEQYF. V gene TRBV6-2 or TRBV6-3 combines with J gene TRBJ2-7; D might be TRBD1 (5 bases). V lost 6 bases and J lost 0, with 15 bases in between. The CDR3 consists of 15 residues. Germline lookup yields CDR1 MNHEY and CDR2 SVGEGT.